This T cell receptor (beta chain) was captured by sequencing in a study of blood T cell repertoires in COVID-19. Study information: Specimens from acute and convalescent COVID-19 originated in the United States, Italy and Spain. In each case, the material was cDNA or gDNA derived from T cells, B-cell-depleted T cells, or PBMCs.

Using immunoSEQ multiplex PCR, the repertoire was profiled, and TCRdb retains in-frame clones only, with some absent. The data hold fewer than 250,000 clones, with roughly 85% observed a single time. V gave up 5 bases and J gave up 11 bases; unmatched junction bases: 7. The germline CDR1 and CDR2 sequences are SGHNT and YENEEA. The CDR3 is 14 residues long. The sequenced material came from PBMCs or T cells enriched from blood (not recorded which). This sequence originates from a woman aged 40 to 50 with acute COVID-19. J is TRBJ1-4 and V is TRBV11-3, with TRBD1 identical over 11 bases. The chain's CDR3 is CASSPGQGASKLFF. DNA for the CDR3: TGTGCCAGCAGCCCCGGACAGGGGGCTAGTAAACTGTTTTTT.